This T cell receptor beta chain was obtained from a study of blood T cell repertoires in COVID-19. Looking at the study overall: Acute and convalescent COVID-19 samples came from the United States, Italy and Spain. T cells, B-cell-depleted T cells, or PBMCs supplied cDNA or gDNA.

As handled by the study authors: Amplifying reference gene primers gave estimates of nucleated cell counts. Produced via immunoSEQ multiplex PCR; TCRdb's table is partial and in-frame only. That table is the source of V, J and clone size, and D and trimming were worked out from the DNA. The sample has 250,000 to 300,000 clones; roughly nine tenths are singletons. The CDR3 length is 15 residues. Germline V gene sequence: CDR1 LGHDT, CDR2 YNNKEL (reference sequence). V lost 1 base to trimming and J lost 4 bases, with 11 bases between them. Seattle patients were enrolled while actively infected and followed longitudinally.

The rearrangement joins TRBV3-1 (or the pseudogene TRBV3-2) to TRBJ1-5; the D is unclear. The sample was peripheral blood. This clonotype was sampled from a woman in her twenties or thirties with COVID-19, enrolled during active disease. The CDR3 is CASSQGQEGNQPQHF. CDR3 bases: TGTGCCAGCAGCCAAGGGCAGGAGGGAAATCAGCCCCAGCATTTT.